This T cell receptor (beta chain) comes out of a study of blood T cell repertoires in COVID-19. As for the study in general: In each case, the material was cDNA or gDNA derived from T cells, B-cell-depleted T cells, or PBMCs.

Participants were aged about 18 to 95 years, lived in 24 US areas, and enrolled virtually. This CDR3 region has 12 residues. The V end was cut by 4 bases, the J end by 6 bases, with 9 bases between. From germline, CDR1 is MNHNY and CDR2 SVGAGI (reference sequence). As originally analysed: Scientists estimated how many nucleated cells there were by amplifying reference gene primers. Generated by immunoSEQ multiplex PCR, the TCRdb table keeps only in-frame clones and is missing some. The V and J calls and clone size are taken from that table; D and trimming were inferred from the DNA. The repertoire has around 130,000 clones, about 88% of them found once; the top ten carry approximately 2.2%.

The sample was PBMCs or T cells enriched from blood (not recorded which). The source is a woman in her fifties or sixties who had recovered from COVID-19. V and J are TRBV6-6 and TRBJ1-2; D is perhaps TRBD1 (5 bases). The CDR3 protein is CASSSGSDGYTF. The CDR3 nucleotides read TGTGCCAGCAGTTCAGGGTCGGATGGCTACACCTTC.